The rows below give T cell receptor beta chains drawn from one sample of a study of cytomegalovirus exposure and HLA in healthy donors. The assay was immunoSEQ multiplex PCR, and TCRdb's table has in-frame clones only and misses some. The sample comprises 150,000 to 200,000 clones, about 88% of which are singletons, and more than 2% rests with the top ten. Source material: PBMCs. Every receptor here comes from a man between 18 and 29 years old in good health and CMV-seropositive. Both conserved end residues are trimmed from each CDR3. Fields, in order: CDR3 protein, V gene.

CDR3: ASSHPEGNTEAF
V: TRBV6-5

CDR3: ASSQARGGGEPQH
V: TRBV4-1

CDR3: ASRLRGSLAKNIQY
V: TRBV2

CDR3: AEGGDNSPLH
V: TRBV30

CDR3: ASSPRELNYEQY
V: TRBV4-1

CDR3: ASSSIVGDKSTYNEQF
V: TRBV5-1

CDR3: ASSESPGGAYEQY
V: TRBV6-4

CDR3: ASSARQGTEAF
V: TRBV19

CDR3: ASSPRETQY
V: TRBV7-2

CDR3: ASSHGSADQPQH
V: TRBV11-2

CDR3: ASSSGGMNTEAF
V: TRBV19

CDR3: SARSGFEQY
V: TRBV20-1

CDR3: ASSSRGTDTQY
V: TRBV11-3

CDR3: ASSLTGDGEQY
V: TRBV6-5

CDR3: SVGDRRTDTQY
V: TRBV29-1

CDR3: ASNQAGDTQY
V: TRBV25-1

CDR3: ASSRTGVTNTEAF
V: TRBV7-2

CDR3: ASSRKRGGKTEAF
V: TRBV13

CDR3: ASSLGSGGGSPLH
V: TRBV7-2

CDR3: ASSQDAFGGSNTGELF
V: TRBV4-1

CDR3: ASSAEYNEQL
V: TRBV9

CDR3: ASRSEGPGSGTEAF
V: TRBV2

CDR3: ASSELAGGEQF
V: TRBV6-4

CDR3: ASSLGAESNQPQH
V: TRBV5-1

CDR3: ASRDGTGAAETQY
V: TRBV4-2

CDR3: ACQNDGTGINEKLF
V: TRBV30

CDR3: ASSSFGQPNYGYT
V: TRBV6-5

CDR3: ASSPISYGYT
V: TRBV7-2

CDR3: ASSMGQGEGYT
V: TRBV5-1

CDR3: ASSQRGTSSGNTIY
V: TRBV11-2

CDR3: ASSLEGPKGRGLNQPQH
V: TRBV5-5

CDR3: ASSPTGGETQY
V: TRBV19

CDR3: ASSQDFPGANGLT
V: TRBV4-3

CDR3: ASSYPYRGGAGTDTQY
V: TRBV6-7

CDR3: ASRGGAGGTGELF
V: TRBV9

CDR3: ASSSGQGGVAEQY
V: TRBV11-2

CDR3: ASSLSRDRSQETQY
V: TRBV27

CDR3: ASSGRQGAGTGELF
V: TRBV7-3

CDR3: AISDGGDEQY
V: TRBV10-3

CDR3: ASSPVGSEAHEQY
V: TRBV18

CDR3: ASSLVVDSLNQPQH
V: TRBV7-4

CDR3: ASSRGGDMNTEAF
V: TRBV5-4

CDR3: ASSVGSRGPLH
V: TRBV2

CDR3: ASSYSWGRGNTIY
V: TRBV6-6

CDR3: ASSPPGDYEQY
V: TRBV18

CDR3: GAGSNQPQH
V: TRBV20-1

CDR3: ASRDTGRFGQGNSYEQY
V: TRBV2

CDR3: ASRAINEKLF
V: TRBV19

CDR3: ASSLDGRGSTGANVLT
V: TRBV5-1

CDR3: ASSIRTGGNEKLF
V: TRBV9

CDR3: ASSQSSNPGTGNTIY
V: TRBV4-3

CDR3: ASSEERGIPSYEQY
V: TRBV6-1

CDR3: ASSPQDRGAQY
V: TRBV7-2

CDR3: ASRGQASGELF
V: TRBV19